This T cell receptor (beta chain) stems from a study of cytomegalovirus exposure and HLA in healthy donors (TCRdb year 2017). The study in broad terms: An earlier analysis of several hundred of the donors reported 250 to 300 Gb of sequence data and 120 million or so unique TCR beta sequences from approximately 180 million T cells. Donor age, sex, ethnicity and CMV serostatus were compiled alongside the repertoire data. HLA typing covered class I and class II loci at four-digit resolution. A later analysis re-analyzed previously published TCR beta repertoires from about 600 donors and added high-resolution HLA genotyping to study TCR occurrence patterns. An earlier analysis of approximately 500 of the donors applied high-throughput TCR beta sequencing to assess whether each TCR beta V gene segment acted as functional or pseudogenic. The study aimed to test whether signatures of past pathogen exposure could be identified by cataloging public T cell receptors. Along with the approximately 650-subject first cohort, a separate validation cohort of around 110 different subjects was used. Across 300 to 400 genotyped donors of the cohort, an average of about 250,000 unique TCR beta nucleotide sequences per donor were sequenced, and approximately 17% of those sequences were non-productive. A few DR-DQ haplotypes were treated as single units for association and clustering because of strong linkage in the cohort. The later analysis used no new phenotypic data to find candidate immune exposures, relying instead on TCR beta sequences and their occurrence across donors. A later genetic analysis took genome-wide SNP genotypes for about 55% of the 666 donors and used that subset as a discovery cohort. The number of typed donors differed by locus: 629-630 for A, B, C, DRB1 and DQB1; roughly 510 for DQA1; 600 to 610 for DPA1; and some 430 for DPB1. Of the roughly 430 genotyped donors, around 81% fell in the genetic ancestry cluster associated with self-reported Caucasian donors. Every discovery cohort repertoire had been produced on one sequencing platform. An early release that covered some 640 HLA-typed donors contained about 300 gigabases of sequencing data and roughly 84 million unique TCR sequences. The study used immunosequencing to profile the T cell repertoires of under 700 subjects and linked those repertoires to cytomegalovirus serostatus. To predict cytomegalovirus infection status, the study brought together high-throughput TCR immunosequencing, statistical association of individual TCRs with disease status, and machine learning. Results and caveats for the whole study, not just this receptor: The 87-base-pair reads could not distinguish some IMGT-functional V segments, including TRBV6-2 and TRBV6-3, so those segments were excluded. Across donors, most TCR sequences were observed very rarely, whereas some public TCRs were present in many individuals. At a false discovery rate of 0.05, a later analysis linked about 17,000 TCR beta sequences to specific HLA alleles. In a later genetic analysis, a missense DCLRE1C variant was associated with V-gene and J-gene trimming of TCR beta chains, and the association was replicated in an independent cohort. The study gave a list of some 150 TCR beta chains associated with cytomegalovirus. Around 16 rarely observed V segments, including chromosome 9 orphons, were excluded from the earlier analysis of 550 to 700 of the donors because counts were too low. Sequencing depth was assumed to be roughly uniform across donors in the presence/absence analyses, though that assumption may not hold. Because HLA typing was missing for some donors at each locus, association tests included only the typed subset. An earlier analysis of approximately 570 of the donors showed that most TCR beta V segments appeared in productive rearrangements either about 90% or about 30% of the time, which broadly matched IMGT annotations. It was suggested by the authors that the approach could potentially be generalized to other disease states and immunological phenotypes. Correlated functional status among segregating V segments might be attributable to linkage disequilibrium, but an unknown experimental factor could not be ruled out. A further reported finding was that TCR beta sequences accurately predicted the HLA-A and HLA-B alleles for most subjects in the first cohort. In vitro tests confirmed that a few of the cytomegalovirus-associated TCR beta chains recognize cytomegalovirus antigens. For the cohort, immune exposure information was limited to CMV serostatus. This cohort had only TCR beta chains sequenced, and the lack of alpha or paired-chain data limited which features could be detected. According to a later analysis, parvovirus B19, influenza, CMV and Epstein-Barr virus appeared linked to several top co-occurrence clusters. Assigning TCR associations to individual alleles was difficult when HLA alleles, especially DR and DQ, strongly co-occurred. The sequencing pipeline was judged likely to have produced a cluster of highly shared sequence variants as a technical artifact. In a later analysis, HLA-associated TCR beta chains showed more clonal expansion and lower generation probabilities than non-associated chains that were equally common. A later analysis found that most CMV-associated TCR beta chains appeared HLA-restricted, with HLA associations seemingly driven largely by CMV exposure. Cytomegalovirus status was reported to be diagnosed by the classifier with high specificity and sensitivity in both the original and validation cohorts. A later analysis found that TCR association rates varied across HLA loci, with DRB1 alleles showing the most associated TCRs and HLA-C alleles the fewest. A later genetic analysis reported fewer N-insertions in productive TCRs among donors in an Asian-associated ancestry cluster than the approximately 670-donor mean.

Library construction relied on the immunoSEQ multiplex PCR assay. The multiplex PCR relied on a mix of 60 forward primers for TCR Vbeta segments and 13 reverse primers for TCR Jbeta segments. A multiplex PCR assay on genomic DNA amplified the CDR3 region of rearranged TCR beta genes. On the Illumina HiSeq System, the amplified TCR beta libraries were sequenced as 87-base-pair reads. Per the original workflow: In a later analysis, around 80 million unique TCR beta chains were counted across the 650 to 750 repertoires, and roughly 10 million of these chains were shared by at least two donors. Raw reads were error-corrected and collapsed into unique sequences with a nearest-neighbor algorithm that merged closely related sequences to remove PCR and sequencing errors. Alignment of CDR3 sequences to IMGT reference sequences was used to assign V, D and J gene segments. Each retained sequence needed at least a six-nucleotide match to both a V gene segment and a J gene segment. Rearrangements were called productive when the CDR3 lacked stop codons and stayed in frame with V and J; all others were non-productive. CDR3 was defined by IMGT convention, running from the second conserved V-encoded cysteine to the conserved J-encoded phenylalanine. In an earlier analysis of around 600 of the donors, sequences lacking an unambiguous match to a single V gene segment were excluded. An earlier analysis of some 500 of the donors classified V segments as functional when productive rearrangements were above 56.7% and as segregating when the standard deviation between donors was above 5%. A statistical classification framework was built to diagnose cytomegalovirus status from the catalog of TCR beta chain sequences. In a later analysis, TCR nucleotide sequences were compared against IMGT/GENE-DB human TR gene sequences so that V and J genes could be assigned. A later analysis assigned CDR3 sequences and most-parsimonious VDJ recombination scenarios with the TCRdist pipeline. In a later analysis, every TCR beta chain was defined by the combination of its CDR3 amino acid sequence and its V-gene family, and reads without a unique V-gene family were dropped. A later analysis removed several hundred highly shared, low-generation-probability nucleotide sequences to deal with suspected cross-contamination and a sequencing artifact. For each public chain, a later analysis derived a clonal expansion index from normalized ranks of inferred template counts within each repertoire. Generation probabilities in a later analysis came from a VDJ recombination model fitted to out-of-frame rearrangements, and those results were checked against IGoR. Hypergeometric tests were used in a later analysis to score TCR-TCR, TCR-HLA and TCR-CMV co-occurrence, with a repertoire-size bias correction applied to the TCR pairs. In a later analysis, false discovery rates were estimated by permuting HLA or CMV assignments 20 times. In a later analysis, co-occurring TCRs were grouped using DBSCAN, with TCRdist sequence similarity added in when clustering inside HLA-allele-positive subsets. Repertoires with fewer than 30,000 or more than 120,000 public chains were left out of co-occurrence clustering, as were five repertoires with anomalous nucleotide sharing. The clones in this table, taken by TCRdb from immuneACCESS, are in-frame only. Not every clone is retained; where verified, under half of the shortfall comes from an unresolved V gene, and the cause of the rest is unknown. V, J and clone size were drawn from that table, and D and trimming were deduced from the DNA. The sample table holds around 110,000 clones, of which more than 65% were seen once. The biggest ten clones account for roughly 0.79% of the sample.

The CDR3 runs 14 residues from the cysteine to the phenylalanine. Here the CDR3 DNA is all that survives: 42 bases in frame from base 1. CDR1 and CDR2 (MDHEN, SYDVKM) derive from the germline V gene. The junction shows trimming of 5 bases on V and 1 base on J, and the gene matches do not reach 2 bases of it. A word on this clone: It has no known antigen specificity. One base away there is no much larger clone; base qualities are not given.

The cohort comprised around 690 healthy bone marrow donors. All cohort members were sampled while nominally healthy, although unrecorded immune exposures were likely present. The donor was CMV seronegative and was included in the group of a few hundred seronegative cohort members. A peripheral blood sample was collected from each donor, and TCR beta sequencing was performed on peripheral blood mononuclear cells. Genomic DNA was extracted from the blood cell samples with the Qiagen DNeasy Blood Extraction Kit. The sequence joins TRBV28 to TRBJ1-2; 9 bases in between match TRBD1. Sequencing input: PBMCs. The TCR sequence derives from a boy between 10 and 17 years old in good health and CMV-seronegative. The nucleotide sequence reads as follows: TGTGCCAGCAGTCAGACAGGGGGTAACTATGGCTACACCTTC. This gives the protein CASSQTGGNYGYTF.